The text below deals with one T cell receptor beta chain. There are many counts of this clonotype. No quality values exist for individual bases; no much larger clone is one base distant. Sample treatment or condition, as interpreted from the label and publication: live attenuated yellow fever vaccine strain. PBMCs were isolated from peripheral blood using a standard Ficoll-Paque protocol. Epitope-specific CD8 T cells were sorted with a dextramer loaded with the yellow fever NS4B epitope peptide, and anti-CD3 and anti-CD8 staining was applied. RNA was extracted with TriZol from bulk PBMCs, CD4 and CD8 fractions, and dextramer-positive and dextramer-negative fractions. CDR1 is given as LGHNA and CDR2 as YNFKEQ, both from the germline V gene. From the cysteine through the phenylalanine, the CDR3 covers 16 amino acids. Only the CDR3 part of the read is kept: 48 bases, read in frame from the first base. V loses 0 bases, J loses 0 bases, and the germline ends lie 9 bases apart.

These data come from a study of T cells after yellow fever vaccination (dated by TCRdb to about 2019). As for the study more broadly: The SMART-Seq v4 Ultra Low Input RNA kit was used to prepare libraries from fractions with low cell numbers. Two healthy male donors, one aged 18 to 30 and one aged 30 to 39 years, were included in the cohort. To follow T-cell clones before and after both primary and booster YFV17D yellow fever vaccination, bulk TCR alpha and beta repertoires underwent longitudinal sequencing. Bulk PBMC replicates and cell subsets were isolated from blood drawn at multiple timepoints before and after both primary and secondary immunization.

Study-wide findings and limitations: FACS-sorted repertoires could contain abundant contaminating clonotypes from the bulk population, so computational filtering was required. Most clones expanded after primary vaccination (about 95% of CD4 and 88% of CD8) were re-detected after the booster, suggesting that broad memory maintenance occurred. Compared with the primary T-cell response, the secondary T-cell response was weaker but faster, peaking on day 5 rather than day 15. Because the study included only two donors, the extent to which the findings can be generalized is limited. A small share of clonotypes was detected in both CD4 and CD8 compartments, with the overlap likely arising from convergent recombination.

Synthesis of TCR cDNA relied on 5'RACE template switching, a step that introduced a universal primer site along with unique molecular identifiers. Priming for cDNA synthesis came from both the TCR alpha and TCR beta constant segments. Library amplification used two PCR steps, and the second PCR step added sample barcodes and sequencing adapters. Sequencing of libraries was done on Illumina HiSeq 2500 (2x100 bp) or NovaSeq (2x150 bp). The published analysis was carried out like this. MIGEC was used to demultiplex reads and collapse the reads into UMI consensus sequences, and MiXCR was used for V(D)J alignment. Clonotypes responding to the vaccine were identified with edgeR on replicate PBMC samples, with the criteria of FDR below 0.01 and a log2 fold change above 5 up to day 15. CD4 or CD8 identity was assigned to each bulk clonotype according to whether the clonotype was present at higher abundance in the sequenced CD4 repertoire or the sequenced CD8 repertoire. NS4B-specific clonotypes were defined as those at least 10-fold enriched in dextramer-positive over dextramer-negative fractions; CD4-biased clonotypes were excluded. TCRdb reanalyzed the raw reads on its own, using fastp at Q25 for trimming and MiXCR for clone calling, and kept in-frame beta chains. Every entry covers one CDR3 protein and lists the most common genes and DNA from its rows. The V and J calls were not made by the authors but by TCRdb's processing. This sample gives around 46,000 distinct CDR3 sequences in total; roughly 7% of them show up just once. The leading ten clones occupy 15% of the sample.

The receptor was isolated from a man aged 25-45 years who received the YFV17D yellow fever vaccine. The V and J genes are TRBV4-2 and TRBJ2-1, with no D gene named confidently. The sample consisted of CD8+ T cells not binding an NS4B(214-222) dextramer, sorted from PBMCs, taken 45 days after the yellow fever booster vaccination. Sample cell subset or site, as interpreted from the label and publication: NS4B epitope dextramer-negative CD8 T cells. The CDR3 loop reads CASSQEWAYSYNEQFF. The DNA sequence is TGTGCCAGCAGCCAAGAGTGGGCTTACTCCTACAATGAGCAGTTCTTC.